This record concerns one T cell receptor (beta chain) sequence. This receptor's antigen is unknown. No per-base quality is available; no much larger clone lies one base away. This entry belongs to a study of T cell responses to AZD1222 COVID-19 vaccine (dated by TCRdb to the early 2020s). In the study overall: A total of roughly 240 trial participants underwent TCR sequencing, of whom some 210 received two doses of AZD1222 and some 25 received two doses of the MenACWY control vaccine. Trial participants were enrolled by age into subgroups of 18-55, 56-69 and 70-plus years, and around 150, 28 and 57 TCR-sequenced participants, respectively, were included in these subgroups. Overall results and qualifications from the work: Conclusions about previously exposed vaccinees were limited because only six or seven AZD1222 recipients were SARS-CoV-2 seropositive at baseline. Because no samples from the day 14 peak response were available, repertoires could be characterized only after the peak T cell response. Participants were mostly white British, with more females than males. The authors suggested clonal diversity may have been underestimated. Reportedly, almost half of the unique spike-specific TCRs recognized epitopes lying outside the regions that are mutated in the B.1.351 and B.1.1.7 variants. After two AZD1222 doses, both the breadth and the depth of spike-specific TCRs were significantly higher than at day 0 and than in MenACWY recipients. CD4 TCRs associated with the vaccine covered the entire spike protein, and the dominant responses were in regions 160-218 and 743-854. The 56-69-year group was small, and its depth increase did not reach significance, likely because of low power.

Measured from the cysteine to the phenylalanine, the CDR3 is 12 residues long. The DNA shown is the 36-base CDR3, in frame from base 1. A distance of 14 bases separates the germline ends of V and J, which lose 8 bases and 9 bases respectively. The CDR3 regions of human TCRbeta chains were analyzed by immunosequencing. As for the authors' bioinformatics: TCRs in the repertoires were compared against a reference library of SARS-CoV-2-specific TCRs that had been generated with the MIRA antigen-specificity platform. Breadth meant the fraction of unique TCRs that were SARS-CoV-2-associated, whereas depth meant the fraction of total T cells that were SARS-CoV-2-associated. Using the MIRA data, each spike-specific TCR was mapped to the spike region that the TCR reacts to and placed in a CD4 or CD8 class. Log10-transformed breadth and depth values were compared by one-way ANOVA with Sidak's multiple comparisons tests. The source is immuneACCESS, and TCRdb retained only in-frame sequences with V and J called. Part of the clones is not carried over; for the studies checked, unresolved V genes explain less than half of this, and the remainder is unexplained. Clonal size and the V and J genes are those of that table, whereas D and trimming came from the DNA. This sample lists 150,000 to 200,000 clones; around 89% were detected once. About 4.5% of the sample goes to the ten largest clones.

The sample's time point label, in plain terms: about 28 days (+/-7) after the second vaccine dose. Because spike-specific TCR depth and breadth did not differ between the two schedules, AZD1222 recipients who got a second dose at roughly 4 weeks were pooled with those who got a second dose at roughly 12 weeks. The vaccinee samples were drawn from two UK trials, COV001 and COV002, one of which was a single-blind randomized controlled phase 2/3 trial testing AZD1222 (ChAdOx1 nCoV-19) in healthy adults. Trial participant PBMC samples were collected at day 0 and day 28 after the second dose for TCRbeta chain sequencing.

This receptor chain uses TRBV12-3 or TRBV12-4 and TRBJ1-5; the D gene is possibly TRBD1, with 5 bases matching. The TCR was taken from an adult who received the AZD1222 COVID-19 vaccine. Specimen: peripheral blood, collected 28 days after the second AZD1222 dose. The CDR3 has the sequence CASGRDDGPQHF. The DNA sequence is as follows: TGTGCCAGCGGCAGGGATGACGGGCCCCAGCATTTT.